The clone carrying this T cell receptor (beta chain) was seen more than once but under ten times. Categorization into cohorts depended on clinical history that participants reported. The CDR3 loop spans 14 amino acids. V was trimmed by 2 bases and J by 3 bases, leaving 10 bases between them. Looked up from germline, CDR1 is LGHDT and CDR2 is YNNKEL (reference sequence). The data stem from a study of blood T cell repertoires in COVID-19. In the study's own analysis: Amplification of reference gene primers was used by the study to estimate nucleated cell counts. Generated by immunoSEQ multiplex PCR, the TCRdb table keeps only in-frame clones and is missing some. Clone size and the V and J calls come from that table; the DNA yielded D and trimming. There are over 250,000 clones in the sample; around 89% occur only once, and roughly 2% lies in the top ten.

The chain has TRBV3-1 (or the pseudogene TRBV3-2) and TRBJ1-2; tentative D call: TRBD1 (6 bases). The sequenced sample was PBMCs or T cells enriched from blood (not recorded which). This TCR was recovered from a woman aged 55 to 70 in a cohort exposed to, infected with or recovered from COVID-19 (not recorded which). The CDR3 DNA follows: TGTGCCAGCAGCCAATTTAAGGGGGACTATGGCTACACCTTC. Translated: CASSQFKGDYGYTF.